Presented here are 14 T cell receptor beta chains from one specimen sequenced in a study of shared T cell receptors in the human thymus. Sequencing used immunoSEQ multiplex PCR; TCRdb keeps in-frame clones, though not all of them. The sample records some 760,000 clones, 70% to 90% being singletons. The same sample was also used in a study of human thymus T cells.

Sequencing was carried out using thymocytes. The origin of the receptors is a girl under three years old with a congenital heart defect.

V usage is TRBV5-6 and J usage is TRBJ2-3; D call uncertain. This CDR3 spans 15 amino acids. Germline CDR1 SGHDT, CDR2 YYEEEE. The ends were cut back, 2 bases at V and 1 base at J, with 11 bases in the middle. The CDR3 coding sequence is TGTGCCAGCAGCTTCCATAGTGTCCGCACAGATACGCAGTATTTT. This gives the protein CASSFHSVRTDTQYF.

The sample holds one count of this clone. This chain links TRBV23-1 with TRBJ1-5; no clear D gene. TRBV23-1 is known as an ORF, though its function is uncertain. The CDR3 extends over 12 amino acids. Trimming stripped 3 bases from V and 6 bases from J, with 6 bases between. CDR3 residues: CASSHLCQPQHF. CDR3 DNA sequence: TGCGCCAGCAGTCATCTCTGTCAGCCCCAGCATTTT.

This chain uses TRBV19 with TRBJ1-2, with D uncertain. The germline V and J ends were trimmed by 3 bases and 5 bases, with 16 bases remaining between them. CDR3 length: 15 amino acids. From germline, CDR1 is LNHDA and CDR2 SQIVND (reference sequence). The CDR3 loop is CASSILGPRGYGYTF. CDR3 sequence (DNA): TGTGCCAGTAGTATCTTAGGACCTCGGGGATATGGCTACACCTTC.

The chain employs TRBV5-1 and TRBJ2-1, with D perhaps TRBD2 (5 bases). In germline, CDR1 is SGHRS, CDR2 YFSETQ. CDR3 length: 14 amino acids. V lost 4 bases and J lost 5, with 13 bases in between. The CDR3 DNA sequence: TGCGCCAGCAGCGTAGGGTGGCGGGACAATGAGCAGTTCTTC. Protein product: CASSVGWRDNEQFF.

The V and J genes are TRBV7-9 and TRBJ1-2; 8 bases align to TRBD1. Germline V CDR1 and CDR2: SEHNR, FQNEAQ (reference sequence). V gave up 1 base and J gave up 3 bases; unmatched junction bases: 7. The CDR3 covers 16 residues. The CDR3 coding sequence is TGTGCCAGCAGCTTAGGGACAGGGTCCCTCTACTATGGCTACACCTTC. This translates into CASSLGTGSLYYGYTF.

The chain employs TRBV27 and TRBJ1-6; 9 bases map to TRBD1. Trimming removed 6 bases from V and 9 bases from J; junction bases left unmatched: 12. Germline CDR1 is MNHEY and CDR2 is SMNVEV (reference sequence). This CDR3 contains 16 residues. The CDR3 region has the DNA TGTGCCAGCAGCCCTCGGGACAGGGTTCGGGGTTCACCCCTCCACTTT. Its translation: CASSPRDRVRGSPLHF.

The chain joins TRBV18 to TRBJ1-2, with a possible D match to TRBD1 (5 bases). Germline CDR1 and CDR2: KGHSH and LQKENI. The CDR3 contains 14 residues. V was trimmed by 4 bases and J by 1 base, leaving 10 bases between them. CDR3 DNA: TGTGCCAGCTCACTCGGAGGGGATAACTATGGCTACACCTTC. Residues: CASSLGGDNYGYTF.

The chain employs TRBV5-1 and TRBJ1-1; 8 bases fit TRBD1. V gave up 5 bases and J gave up 7 bases; unmatched junction bases: 19. This CDR3 region has 17 residues. Germline CDR1 and CDR2: SGHRS and YFSETQ. The CDR3 DNA follows: TGCGCCAGCAGTCTAGCCCCCACCCTTACAGGGGGTGGTGAAGCTTTCTTT. This encodes CASSLAPTLTGGGEAFF.

The chain couples TRBV29-1 to TRBJ1-5, with TRBD1 matching 7 bases. Losses at the gene ends were 6 bases for V and 3 bases for J; bases not matched to a gene: 2. From germline, CDR1 is SQVTM and CDR2 ANQGSEA. The length of the CDR3 is 12 residues. CDR3 in amino acids: CSVGTDNQPQHF. The CDR3 DNA is TGCAGCGTCGGGACAGACAATCAGCCCCAGCATTTT.

V is TRBV5-1 and J is TRBJ2-7, with unresolved D. The V gene's germline CDR1 is SGHRS and CDR2 YFSETQ. With 5 bases removed from V and 0 bases from J, the gap between germline ends came to 9 bases. The CDR3 has 13 amino acids. The CDR3 is CASSKSSSYEQYF. The CDR3 DNA reads TGCGCCAGCAGTAAATCTAGCTCCTACGAGCAGTACTTC.

The rearrangement uses TRBV9 and TRBJ1-5; 11 bases line up with TRBD1. V lost 4 bases to trimming and J lost 8 bases; unmatched junction nucleotides: 5. Germline CDR1 is SGDLS and CDR2 is YYNGEE. This CDR3 has 14 amino acids. The CDR3 reads CASSPDRGLEPQHF. CDR3 coding DNA: TGTGCCAGCAGCCCGGACAGGGGGCTGGAGCCCCAGCATTTT.

V and J are TRBV4-3 and TRBJ2-3; D call uncertain. Looked up from germline, CDR1 is LGHNA and CDR2 is YSLEER. Between the trimmed V and J ends, which lost 1 base and 0 bases, there was a span of 11 bases. The CDR3 contains 16 residues. Here the CDR3 reads CASSQGSVSSTDTQYF. For the CDR3, the DNA is TGCGCCAGCAGCCAAGGGTCAGTTTCTAGCACAGATACGCAGTATTTT.

The CDR3: CASSQERGWNTGELFF. The CDR3 DNA reads TGCGCCAGCAGCCAAGAGAGGGGGTGGAACACCGGGGAGCTGTTTTTT. This chain joins TRBV4-1 and TRBJ2-2; perhaps TRBD1 as D (6 bases). V lost 0 bases and J 1 base, leaving 9 bases between the germline ends. The CDR3 sequence is 16 residues long. Germline CDR1 MGHRA, CDR2 YSYEKL.

V and J are TRBV28 and TRBJ2-1, with 11 bases aligning to TRBD2. The trim removed 6 bases at V and 8 bases at J, leaving 9 bases unmatched. Germline V CDR1 and CDR2: MDHEN, SYDVKM. CDR3 length: 15 residues. CDR3 coding DNA: TGTGCCAGCAGGGTTAGCGGGGGGGCAGATGATGAGCAGTTCTTC. It is translated as CASRVSGGADDEQFF.